Below, 4 T cell receptor beta chains from the same sample are listed, as sequenced in a study of cytomegalovirus exposure and HLA in healthy donors. Primers: 60 Vbeta forward and 13 Jbeta reverse. Some clones are missing from TCRdb's copy, which holds only in-frame ones; the method was immunoSEQ multiplex PCR. The table lists a few hundred thousand clones, 65% to 90% of them singletons. Sequenced input: PBMCs. These receptors all come from a girl aged 10-17 years in good health and CMV-seronegative.

This rearrangement joins TRBV5-1 to TRBJ2-7; D call uncertain. This CDR3 comprises 12 residues. The V and J ends lost 0 bases and 6 bases respectively, with 7 bases between them. Germline V gives CDR1 SGHRS, CDR2 YFSETQ. CDR3 nucleotides: TGCGCCAGCAGCTTGGAGCTTCGCGAGCAGTACTTC. Protein: CASSLELREQYF.

This chain uses TRBV6-1 with TRBJ1-2; TRBD1 agrees at 7 bases. The V segment lost 2 bases and the J segment 1 base; nucleotides outside the gene matches: 19. The CDR3 runs 20 residues. From germline, CDR1 is MNHNS and CDR2 SASEGT. The CDR3 DNA reads as TGTGCCAGCAGTGAAAGGCTTGGACAGGAGTTGAGTATGGTTAACTATGGCTACACCTTC. It specifies CASSERLGQELSMVNYGYTF.

J is TRBJ2-1 and V is TRBV19; 10 nucleotides align to TRBD2. V lost 3 bases to trimming and J lost 8 bases; unmatched junction nucleotides: 7. CDR3 length equals 15 residues. Germline CDR1 and CDR2: LNHDA and SQIVND (reference sequence). CDR3 loop: CASSMRGTSEYEQFF. In DNA, the CDR3 is TGTGCCAGTAGTATGAGAGGGACTAGCGAATATGAGCAGTTCTTC.

This clone was seen just once. Here the CDR3 DNA reads TGCACCAGCAGCCGATTGGGAGGGCAGGGGATATACGAGCAGTACTTC. Protein sequence: CTSSRLGGQGIYEQYF. This sequence joins TRBV1 and TRBJ2-7; the table gives TRBD2 as D, unverified against the DNA. TRBV1 is reported as a pseudogene. This CDR3 has 16 amino acids.